Each of the 10 T cell receptor beta chains below was sequenced from the same sample in a study of control samples from healthy donors and cancer patients. Produced via immunoSEQ multiplex PCR; TCRdb's table is partial and in-frame only. The sample carries around 89,000 clones, roughly 78% recorded once. Specimen: blood. All receptors derive from a woman aged 60-70 years in good health.

This chain joins TRBV12-3 or TRBV12-4 and TRBJ2-1; 7 bases align to TRBD1. J was trimmed by 6 bases and V by 6 bases; bases with no gene match: 2. There are 12 residues in the CDR3. CDR3 DNA sequence: TGTGCCAGCAGCTCAGGGGGCAATGAGCAGTTCTTC. It translates to CASSSGGNEQFF.

This rearrangement joins TRBV6-5 to TRBJ1-6; no clear D gene. Germline loops: CDR1 MNHEY, CDR2 SVGAGI. V dropped 6 bases and J dropped 7 bases, with 7 bases sitting between them. The CDR3 consists of 12 residues. The CDR3 nucleotides are TGTGCCAGCAGCGGCCGCAATTCACCCCTCCACTTT. Translation: CASSGRNSPLHF.

This chain connects TRBV7-9 to TRBJ1-4; D is ambiguous. Deletions cut 2 bases from V and 0 bases from J, with 13 bases between. Germline V CDR1 and CDR2: SEHNR, FQNEAQ (reference sequence). The CDR3 consists of 17 residues. DNA for the CDR3: TGTGCCAGCAGCTTATCAATCCGGGGATCAACTAATGAAAAACTGTTTTTT. The encoded protein is CASSLSIRGSTNEKLFF.

The chain has TRBV11-2 and TRBJ2-2; 13 bases map to TRBD2. Germline V lookup: CDR1 SGHAT, CDR2 FQNNGV. This CDR3 has 15 amino acids. The ends lost 5 bases at V and 7 bases at J; junction bases unmatched: 4. CDR3 DNA: TGTGCCAGCAGCCCCCGGACTAGCGGGGGCGGGGAGCTGTTTTTT. Its protein is CASSPRTSGGGELFF.

This clone was seen a single time. The chain is built from TRBV18 and TRBJ2-1; a weak D match, TRBD2 (7 bases). Trimming shortened V by 5 bases and J by 8 bases, and 16 bases separated the two germline ends. This CDR3 region has 14 residues. Germline CDR1 KGHSH, CDR2 LQKENI. CDR3 bases: TGTGCCAGCTCAGTATCCCCGGGGGGCTATGAGCAGTTCTTC. It translates to CASSVSPGGYEQFF.

The genes are TRBV6-5 and TRBJ2-1; TRBD2 aligns across 11 bases. The CDR3 has 15 residues. Looked up from germline, CDR1 is MNHEY and CDR2 is SVGAGI. V dropped 6 bases and J dropped 6; count of bases not matched to a gene: 7. The CDR3 sequence: CASSSGTSGSNEQFF. Here the CDR3 DNA reads TGTGCCAGCAGCTCTGGGACTAGCGGATCCAATGAGCAGTTCTTC.

The chain couples TRBV5-4 to TRBJ2-2, with D hard to call. CDR1 and CDR2 (germline): SGHNT, YYREEE (reference sequence). V lost 4 bases to trimming and J lost 4 bases, with 17 bases between them. This CDR3 region has 16 residues. The CDR3 nucleotides read TGTGCCAGCAGCCAAATTGGGGAAGGCCCCACCGGGGAGCTGTTTTTT. Its translation: CASSQIGEGPTGELFF.

The chain is built from TRBV20-1 and TRBJ2-1, with a weak D call TRBD2 (6 bases). This CDR3 spans 14 amino acids. Trimming stripped 3 bases from V and 4 bases from J, with 13 bases between. CDR1 DFQATT and CDR2 SNEGSKA come from the germline V gene (reference sequence). The DNA for the CDR3 is TGCAGTGCTAGTCTGGGAGGCGGATACAATGAGCAGTTCTTC. Its translation is CSASLGGGYNEQFF.

V is TRBV3-1 (or the pseudogene TRBV3-2) and J is TRBJ2-1; D is uncertain. Germline V lookup: CDR1 LGHDT, CDR2 YNNKEL (reference sequence). The CDR3 length is 14 residues. V lost 0 bases and J lost 3, with 6 bases in between. The CDR3 DNA reads as TGTGCCAGCAGCCAAGATGGGCTCTACAATGAGCAGTTCTTC. Protein product: CASSQDGLYNEQFF.

This clone was counted between two and nine times. The CDR3 DNA follows: TGCGCCAGCAGCTCCGACCGGGGGCCCACTGAAGCTTTCTTT. It encodes CASSSDRGPTEAFF. The rearrangement joins TRBV5-1 to TRBJ1-1, with a tentative D call TRBD1 (6 bases). This CDR3 has 14 residues. Trimming removed 3 bases from V and 4 bases from J, with 13 bases in between. Germline CDR1 reads SGHRS; CDR2 reads YFSETQ.